This record looks at one TCR beta chain sequence and its context. Clones were read by immunoSEQ multiplex PCR, and TCRdb kept only the in-frame ones, dropping some. The sample includes hundreds of thousands of clones, approximately 87% of them seen just once. The data originate from a study of shared T cell receptors in the human thymus. A further study also used this sample, focusing on human thymus T cells. That study adds: Corrective cardiac operations yielded the resected thymus tissue. What appeared biased in thymic and blood repertoires was the usage of V and J genes. Among unrelated individuals, related research reported thymic repertoires that overlapped highly.

Material: thymocytes. The TCR originated in a boy younger than two with a congenital heart defect.

CDR3 loop: CASNQIAGVGHEQFF. The CDR3 DNA reads as TGTGCCAGCAACCAGATAGCGGGAGTAGGCCATGAGCAGTTCTTC. The chain uses TRBV28 and TRBJ2-1; 9 bases map to TRBD2. The germline gives CDR1 MDHEN, CDR2 SYDVKM. This CDR3 comprises 15 residues. V lost 7 bases to trimming and J lost 8 bases; unmatched junction nucleotides: 12.